The 26 T cell receptor beta chains below come from one sample, sequenced in a study of T cell changes during pregnancy in multiple sclerosis. Sequencing was performed with immunoSEQ multiplex PCR; in TCRdb, only in-frame clones are kept and a portion is missing. Here the sample spans over 30,000 clones, roughly 85% being singletons. Specimen: CD4+ T cells from peripheral blood mononuclear cells, collected before pregnancy. These receptors came from a female donor with multiple sclerosis, enrolled in a pregnancy study.

V and J are TRBV29-1 and TRBJ1-4, with D uncertain. Germline CDR1 is SQVTM and CDR2 is ANQGSEA. The CDR3 runs to 13 residues. Trimming took 6 bases from V and 0 from J, leaving 8 bases between them. In nucleotides, the CDR3 is TGCAGCGTGGGAGGTGCAACTAATGAAAAACTGTTTTTT. The encoded protein is CSVGGATNEKLFF.

The rearrangement links TRBV7-6 to TRBJ2-7; the match to TRBD2 covers 9 bases. The V segment lost 4 bases and the J segment 6 bases; nucleotides outside the gene matches: 10. The germline CDR1 and CDR2 sequences are SGHVS and FNYEAQ. The length of the CDR3 is 15 residues. This chain's CDR3 is CASSSFSGRETEQYF. CDR3 bases: TGTGCCAGCAGCTCATTTAGCGGGAGAGAGACCGAGCAGTACTTC.

The CDR3 bases are TGTGCCAGCAGCGGCTGGGGAGGTGAGCAGTTCTTC. Residues: CASSGWGGEQFF. The chain couples TRBV7-2 to TRBJ2-1; tentative D call: TRBD2 (6 bases). The V end was cut by 5 bases, the J end by 9 bases, with 11 bases between. Germline CDR1 and CDR2: SGHTA and FQGNSA. The CDR3 has 12 residues.

About this clone itself: A read error may account for a junction end that differs from germline. This chain connects TRBV9 to TRBJ2-7; 7 bases fit TRBD2. The germline V gene encodes CDR1 SGDLS and CDR2 YYNGEE. This CDR3 region has 14 residues. CDR3 sequence (DNA): TGTGCCAGCAGCGTAGGACCGGGAGGTGACGAACAGTACTTC. This translates into CASSVGPGGDEQYF.

The V and J genes are TRBV14 and TRBJ2-7; 7 bases align to TRBD1. Per the germline V gene, CDR1 is SGHDN and CDR2 is FVKESK. This CDR3 comprises 15 residues. The V segment lost 5 bases and the J segment 4 bases; nucleotides outside the gene matches: 11. CDR3 coding DNA: TGTGCCAGCAGCGAGCTGACAGGGAATCCTTACGAGCAGTACTTC. Translation: CASSELTGNPYEQYF.

The V call is TRBV10-3, the J call TRBJ1-1, with D possibly matching TRBD1 (6 bases). The CDR3 is 12 amino acids. Trimming left V 6 bases short and J 7 bases short, with 12 bases between. From germline, CDR1 is ENHRY and CDR2 SYGVKD. Here the CDR3 DNA reads TGTGCCATCAGCCAGGGGCTTATTGAAGCTTTCTTT. Translating it yields CAISQGLIEAFF.

The chain is built from TRBV28 and TRBJ1-5; D may be TRBD1 (6 bases). CDR3 length: 16 amino acids. V shed 5 bases and J shed 5 bases, with 19 bases lying between them. Germline V gives CDR1 MDHEN, CDR2 SYDVKM. As DNA, the CDR3 is TGTGCCAGCAGTCCAATAAGTTTGGGGGCGCATCAGCCCCAGCATTTT. Its translation: CASSPISLGAHQPQHF.

The chain couples TRBV14 to TRBJ1-1, with D hard to call. The germline gives CDR1 SGHDN, CDR2 FVKESK. The CDR3 consists of 15 residues. The ends were cut back, 2 bases at V and 5 bases at J, with 15 bases in the middle. CDR3 nucleotide sequence: TGTGCCAGCAGCCAACGCGACCCACAGTTAACTGAAGCTTTCTTT. Translation gives CASSQRDPQLTEAFF.

The chain recombines TRBV7-2 with TRBJ1-2; weak D call: TRBD1 (6 bases). Trimming shortened V by 7 bases and J by 4 bases, and 13 bases separated the two germline ends. The CDR3 loop spans 13 amino acids. Germline V gives CDR1 SGHTA, CDR2 FQGNSA. In nucleotides, the CDR3 is TGTGCCAGCATCAGGACGACAGGCTATGGCTACACCTTC. Translated: CASIRTTGYGYTF.

V usage is TRBV25-1 and J usage is TRBJ1-2; D remains unclear. Germline CDR1 MGHDK, CDR2 SYGVNS. The CDR3 has 12 residues. The ends were cut back, 10 bases at V and 2 bases at J, with 11 bases in the middle. The CDR3 coding sequence is TGTGCCACCCTCTCCGAGAACTATGGCTACACCTTC. Translating it yields CATLSENYGYTF.

The chain employs TRBV19 and TRBJ2-3, with 12 bases that match TRBD2. Germline trimming cut 4 bases from V and 4 bases from J; bases unmatched to any gene: 6. The germline gives CDR1 LNHDA, CDR2 SQIVND (reference sequence). CDR3 length: 16 residues. The CDR3 is CASSTGTSGYPDTQYF. In nucleotides, the CDR3 is TGTGCCAGTAGTACAGGGACTAGCGGGTACCCAGATACGCAGTATTTT.

The rearrangement links TRBV5-5 to TRBJ2-5; possible D gene TRBD1, 5 bases. V lost 6 bases and J lost 1, with 13 bases in between. The CDR3 sequence is 14 residues long. Germline V gene sequence: CDR1 SGHKS, CDR2 YYEKEE (reference sequence). CDR3 protein: CASTKGVAQETQYF. CDR3 sequence (DNA): TGTGCCAGCACCAAAGGGGTGGCCCAAGAGACCCAGTACTTC.

The chain employs TRBV5-8 and TRBJ2-7; D gene unclear. This CDR3 region has 15 residues. Per germline, CDR1 SGHTS and CDR2 YDEGEE. Trimming took 1 base from V and 3 from J, leaving 14 bases between them. CDR3: CASSLFPVRSYEQYF. The CDR3 nucleotides read TGTGCCAGCAGCTTGTTTCCGGTGCGGAGCTACGAGCAGTACTTC.

The chain couples TRBV5-4 to TRBJ1-2, with TRBD1 identical over 7 bases. CDR1 is SGHNT, CDR2 YYREEE, per germline (reference sequence). J lost 4 bases, V lost 6 bases, and 9 bases had no gene match. CDR3 size: 14 residues. CDR3 in amino acids: CASMVRGGSYGYTF. As DNA, the CDR3 is TGTGCCAGCATGGTCCGAGGGGGCTCCTATGGCTACACCTTC.

The chain links TRBV5-6 to TRBJ2-1; perhaps TRBD1 as D (6 bases). The V end lost 2 bases, the J end lost 4 bases, and 13 bases lay between the germline ends. The CDR3 contains 15 residues. Germline loops: CDR1 SGHDT, CDR2 YYEEEE. CDR3: CASSLVRGSYNEQFF. The DNA for the CDR3 is TGTGCCAGCAGCTTAGTCAGGGGATCATACAATGAGCAGTTCTTC.

This chain links TRBV7-2 with TRBJ1-2; 9 bases fit TRBD1. With V trimmed by 3 bases and J by 6 bases, 8 bases remained unmatched. The CDR3 covers 15 residues. Looked up from germline, CDR1 is SGHTA and CDR2 is FQGNSA. The CDR3 is CASSLGQGTLDGYTF. The DNA of the CDR3 is TGTGCCAGCAGCTTGGGACAGGGAACATTGGATGGCTACACCTTC.

This clone was observed a single time. V and J are TRBV5-1 and TRBJ2-1, with TRBD1 matching 7 bases. Trimming removed 0 bases from V and 7 bases from J; junction bases left unmatched: 7. The germline CDR1 and CDR2 sequences are SGHRS and YFSETQ. The CDR3 has 15 amino acids. The CDR3 here is CASSLEGGESNEQFF. Written as DNA, the CDR3 is TGCGCCAGCAGCTTGGAAGGGGGCGAGTCAAATGAGCAGTTCTTC.

This chain's CDR3 is CASSLAGTGALQETQYF. CDR3 nucleotide sequence: TGCGCCAGCAGCTTGGCCGGGACAGGGGCTCTTCAAGAGACCCAGTACTTC. The chain employs TRBV5-1 and TRBJ2-5, with 10 bases fitting TRBD1. This CDR3 comprises 17 residues. J lost 2 bases, V lost 0 bases, and 7 bases had no gene match. Germline V lookup: CDR1 SGHRS, CDR2 YFSETQ. Drawing the rest from reference TRBV5-1 and TRBJ2-5, the complete variable domain is KAGVTQTPRYLIKTRGQQVTLSCSPISGHRSVSWYQQTPGQGLQFLFEYFSETQRNKGNFPGRFSGRQFSNSRSEMNVSTLELGDSALYLCASSLAGTGALQETQYFGPGTRLLVL.

The genes are TRBV4-3 and TRBJ1-2; possible D gene TRBD1, 5 bases. The germline gives CDR1 LGHNA, CDR2 YSLEER. V was pared by 4 bases and J by 0 bases, with 15 bases between. CDR3 size: 16 residues. For the CDR3, the DNA is TGCGCCAGCAGCCCGGAAACAGGCTCGGCTAACTATGGCTACACCTTC. Protein: CASSPETGSANYGYTF.

The chain is built from TRBV5-5 and TRBJ2-7, with 10 nucleotides matching TRBD2. V gave up 4 bases and J gave up 3 bases; unmatched junction bases: 4. Germline V gives CDR1 SGHKS, CDR2 YYEKEE (reference sequence). The CDR3 is made up of 14 amino acids. The CDR3 nucleotides read TGTGCCAGCAGCCTTGGACTAGCGGACTACGAGCAGTACTTC. Protein sequence: CASSLGLADYEQYF.

The chain recombines TRBV6-1 with TRBJ1-5, with a weak D call TRBD1 (6 bases). The CDR3 is 15 amino acids. CDR1 and CDR2 (germline): MNHNS, SASEGT. V was clipped by 5 bases and J by 0 bases, with 11 bases between them. CDR3 bases: TGTGCCAGCAGTCTACAGGGTTATAGCAATCAGCCCCAGCATTTT. This translates into CASSLQGYSNQPQHF.

This clone has only one observation. The V and J genes are TRBV5-1 and TRBJ2-3; TRBD2 agrees at 8 bases. The CDR3 covers 17 residues. Germline assignment: CDR1 SGHRS and CDR2 YFSETQ. With V trimmed by 2 bases and J by 0 bases, 8 bases remained unmatched. CDR3 region: CASSFQIGRESTDTQYF. The CDR3 bases are TGCGCCAGCAGCTTCCAAATCGGGAGGGAAAGCACAGATACGCAGTATTTT.

V and J are TRBV5-1 and TRBJ2-3, with 7 positions matching TRBD2. Germline V gene data show CDR1 as SGHRS and CDR2 as YFSETQ. This CDR3 is 16 amino acids long. V was clipped by 0 bases and J by 4 bases; unmatched bases: 8. This CDR3 reads CASSLAFSGEADTQYF. The CDR3 DNA is TGCGCCAGCAGCTTGGCCTTCAGCGGGGAGGCAGATACGCAGTATTTT.

This sequence joins TRBV18 and TRBJ1-2; maybe TRBD1 (6 bases). Germline-derived CDR1 and CDR2 are KGHSH and LQKENI. This CDR3 contains 15 residues. V lost 6 bases and J lost 2, with 16 bases in between. CDR3 sequence: CASSPRGGANYGYTF. For the CDR3, the DNA is TGTGCCAGCTCCCCGAGAGGGGGGGCAAACTATGGCTACACCTTC.

CDR3 DNA: TGTGCCAGCAGTTTAGCCGGACAGGGACGCAATCAGCCCCAGCATTTT. This encodes CASSLAGQGRNQPQHF. This chain links TRBV27 with TRBJ1-5, with 8 bases matching TRBD1. CDR1 and CDR2 from the germline V gene are MNHEY and SMNVEV (reference sequence). V shed 2 bases, J shed 2 bases, and the junction held 5 bases outside the gene matches. The CDR3 extends over 16 amino acids.

The V gene is TRBV10-3, the J gene TRBJ2-1; unclear D gene. Germline CDR1 reads ENHRY; CDR2 reads SYGVKD. This CDR3 comprises 15 residues. V dropped 6 bases and J dropped 0 bases, with 12 bases sitting between them. The CDR3 region is CAIRTASSSYNEQFF. The CDR3 nucleotides are TGTGCCATCAGGACCGCTTCTAGCTCCTACAATGAGCAGTTCTTC.